This T cell receptor beta chain was sequenced in a study of tumor-infiltrating lymphocytes in primary liver carcinoma. Study-wide findings and caveats: Only about 8-25% of top clones were detected in each of the five tumor regions.

This clonotype was counted a few times. Its target is not known. Reverse transcription of around 500 ng total RNA with a constant-region primer produced TCR beta cDNA. Sequencing libraries for TCR beta derived from three nested multiplex PCR rounds that used slightly modified ARM-PCR. Use of TRBV1-TRBV30 forward primers with a C-beta reverse primer characterized the first two PCR rounds, which lasted around 11 cycles each. Using its own MiXCR run on the multiplex PCR reads, TCRdb lists one record per CDR3 protein. The table has 55,000 or so distinct CDR3 sequences, 65% to 80% seen once. It was from roughly 20-30 mg of unsorted bulk tissue that RNA and DNA were co-extracted. The CDR3 consists of 14 residues. Trimming removed 10 bases from V and 1 base from J, with 13 bases in between. Germline assignment: CDR1 MNHEY and CDR2 SVGAGI.

V gene TRBV6-5 combines with J gene TRBJ2-2; D unclear. Material: liver tumor tissue from sampling region 2. Subset specified: tumor region T2, inferior pole. This TCR was recovered from a man aged 35 to 55 with primary liver carcinoma and hepatitis B virus infection. The CDR3 loop is CANKDVRNTGELFF. In DNA, the CDR3 is TGTGCCAACAAGGACGTAAGGAACACCGGGGAGCTGTTTTTT.